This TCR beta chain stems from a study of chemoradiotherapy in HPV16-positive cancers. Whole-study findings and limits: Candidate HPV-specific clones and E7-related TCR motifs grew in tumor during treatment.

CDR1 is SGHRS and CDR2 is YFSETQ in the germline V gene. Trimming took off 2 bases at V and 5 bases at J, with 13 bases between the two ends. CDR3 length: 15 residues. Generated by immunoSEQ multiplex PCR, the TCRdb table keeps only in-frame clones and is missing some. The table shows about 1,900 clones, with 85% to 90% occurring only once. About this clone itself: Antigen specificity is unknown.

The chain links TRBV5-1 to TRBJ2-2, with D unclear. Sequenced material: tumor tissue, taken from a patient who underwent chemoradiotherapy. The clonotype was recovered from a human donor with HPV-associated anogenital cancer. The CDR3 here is CASSFTATETGELFF. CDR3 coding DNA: TGCGCCAGCAGCTTCACTGCTACGGAAACCGGGGAGCTGTTTTTT.